Included here is one T cell receptor (beta chain) sequence, with context. The sample originates from a study of patients and donors after allogeneic stem cell transplantation. TCRdb reprocessed the RT-PCR reads with MiXCR, giving one entry per CDR3 protein. The sample shows roughly 940,000 distinct CDR3 sequences, more than 15% of them seen only once. CDR1 MNHNS and CDR2 SASEGT come from the germline V gene. V lost 7 bases to trimming and J lost 5 bases, with 17 bases between them. CDR3 length: 14 amino acids. The chain uses TRBV6-1 and TRBJ1-2; tentatively, D is TRBD1 (6 bases). The sample taken for sequencing was blood, either unsorted or a sorted T cell fraction (not recorded which). The clonotype was recovered from a human donor who was either an allogeneic HSCT recipient or a stem cell or donor lymphocyte infusion donor (not recorded which). It is not recorded whose cells these are; they may come from a transplant donor. CDR3 bases: TGTGCCAGCATAGGGGGGGCAGTCAGTTATGGCTACACCTTC. It specifies CASIGGAVSYGYTF.